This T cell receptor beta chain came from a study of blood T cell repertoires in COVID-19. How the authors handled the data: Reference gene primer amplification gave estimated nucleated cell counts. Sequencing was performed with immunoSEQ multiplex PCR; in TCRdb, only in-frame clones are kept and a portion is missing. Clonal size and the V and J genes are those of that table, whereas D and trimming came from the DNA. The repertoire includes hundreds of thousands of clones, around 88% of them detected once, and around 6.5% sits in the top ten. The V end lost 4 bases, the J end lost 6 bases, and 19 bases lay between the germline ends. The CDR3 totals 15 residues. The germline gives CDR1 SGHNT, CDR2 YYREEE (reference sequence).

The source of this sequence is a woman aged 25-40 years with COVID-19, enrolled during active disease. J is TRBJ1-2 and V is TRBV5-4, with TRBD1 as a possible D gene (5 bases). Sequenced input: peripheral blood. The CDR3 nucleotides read TGTGCCAGCAGCGTGGGCCCGGCACAGGAGAATGGCTACACCTTC. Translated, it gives CASSVGPAQENGYTF. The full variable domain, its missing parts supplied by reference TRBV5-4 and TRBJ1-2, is ETGVTQSPTHLIKTRGQQVTLRCSSQSGHNTVSWYQQALGQGPQFIFQYYREEENGRGNFPPRFSGLQFPNYSSELNVNALELDDSALYLCASSVGPAQENGYTFGSGTRLTVV.